The 7 T cell receptor beta chains given below trace back to one sample, sequenced in a study of Graves' ophthalmopathy and Graves' hyperthyroidism. For repertoire sequencing, the TCR beta CDR3 regions were amplified from RNA transcripts. HTBI primers primed a first-round RT-PCR, and a second-round multiplex PCR followed. TCRdb ran MiXCR on the multiplex PCR reads and lists one entry per CDR3 protein. The table lists about 700,000 distinct CDR3 sequences, around 40% of them singletons. The source material was peripheral blood. These receptors all come from an adult man with Graves' ophthalmopathy.

This chain joins TRBV2 and TRBJ2-5; D is possibly TRBD1 (6 bases). CDR1 and CDR2 (germline): SNHLY, FYNNEI. V was shortened by 3 bases and J by 9 bases, with 11 bases between the two germline ends. The length of the CDR3 is 12 residues. The CDR3 here is CASSDRGQPQYF. In DNA form, the CDR3 reads TGTGCCAGCAGTGACAGGGGCCAGCCCCAGTACTTC.

As regards this clonotype: Compared with germline, one end of the junction differs, possibly owing to a read error. The chain couples TRBV10-3 to TRBJ1-5, with no clear D. Per the germline V gene, CDR1 is ENHRY and CDR2 is SYGVKD. This CDR3 is built from 16 residues. The CDR3 reads CASSSLDVLSNQPQHF. For the CDR3, the DNA is TGTGCCAGCAGTTCCCTTGACGTACTGAGCAATCAGCCCCAGCATTTT.

This clonotype was seen repeatedly, ten times or more. Germline and junction disagree at one end, which may indicate a read error. The rearrangement joins TRBV20-1 to TRBJ2-7, with D perhaps matching TRBD2 (6 bases). The CDR3 runs 13 residues. Germline values: CDR1 DFQATT, CDR2 SNEGSKA (reference sequence). The CDR3 sequence is CSARGGRSYEQYF. CDR3 DNA: TGCAGTGCAAGAGGAGGGAGAAGCTACGAGCAGTACTTC.

The rearrangement uses TRBV20-1 and TRBJ1-5, with D possibly being TRBD1 (6 bases). The V and J ends lost 3 bases and 11 bases respectively, with 26 bases between them. Germline V gene sequence: CDR1 DFQATT, CDR2 SNEGSKA (reference sequence). CDR3 length equals 16 residues. This chain's CDR3 is CSARGGRGGKTETQHF. As DNA, the CDR3 is TGCAGTGCTAGGGGGGGCAGGGGTGGCAAGACGGAGACCCAGCATTTT.

Ten or more counts support this clonotype. The CDR3, as DNA: TGTGCCACAGATGACGGAGATAGCAATCAGCCCCAGCATTTT. Translated: CATDDGDSNQPQHF. This sequence joins TRBV12-3 or TRBV12-4 and TRBJ1-5; D is ambiguous. The V end lost 10 bases, the J end lost 0 bases, and 13 bases lay between the germline ends. This CDR3 is 14 amino acids long.

The gene calls are TRBV7-9 and TRBJ2-2; no reliable D call. The CDR3 runs 13 residues. V was trimmed by 4 bases and J by 6 bases, leaving 9 bases between them. Germline values: CDR1 SEHNR, CDR2 FQNEAQ (reference sequence). This CDR3 reads CASSSGRAGELFF. The CDR3 DNA reads TGTGCCAGCAGCTCCGGACGCGCCGGGGAGCTGTTTTTT.

V and J are TRBV19 and TRBJ2-2; D perhaps matches TRBD2 (5 bases). This CDR3 has 15 amino acids. Germline V lookup: CDR1 LNHDA, CDR2 SQIVND (reference sequence). Trimming shortened V by 3 bases and J by 0 bases, and 8 bases separated the two germline ends. CDR3 nucleotide sequence: TGTGCCAGTAGTATCAACGGGGCGAACACCGGGGAGCTGTTTTTT. Its translation: CASSINGANTGELFF.